The T cell receptor (beta chain) described here comes from a study of T cells in Graves' hyperthyroidism and ophthalmopathy. Study as a whole: Once the initial diagnosis was made, peripheral blood was obtained before any treatment.

RNA transcripts yielded amplified TCR beta CDR3 regions. HTBI primers were the set used in a first-round RT-PCR of the TCR CDR3. TCRdb ran MiXCR on the multiplex PCR reads and lists one entry per CDR3 protein. The top ten hold 20% to 25% of the sample, which has roughly 380,000 distinct CDR3 sequences, roughly 14% seen once. V was pared by 4 bases and J by 6 bases, with 15 bases between. The CDR3 covers 15 residues. Germline values: CDR1 MGHRA, CDR2 YSYEKL. The chain combines TRBV4-1 with TRBJ2-2; D is unclear. The receptor was derived from a young man with Graves' hyperthyroidism that later progressed to Graves' ophthalmopathy. Sequenced material: blood. The CDR3 loop is CASSRVAGGPGELFF. Written as DNA, the CDR3 is TGCGCCAGCAGCCGGGTTGCCGGCGGACCCGGGGAGCTGTTTTTT.